What follows are 8 T cell receptor beta chains derived from one specimen sequenced in a study of blood T cell repertoires in COVID-19. The repertoire was sequenced with immunoSEQ multiplex PCR; TCRdb's copy has only in-frame clones and lacks some. The sample gives a few hundred thousand clones, less than 90% of which show up once; 2.5% to 3% is in the top ten. Sequencing was done on a sample of PBMCs or T cells enriched from blood (not recorded which). These receptors all come from a woman aged 25 to 39 who had recovered from COVID-19.

The CDR3 is CATGTSGGAHEQFF. The CDR3 DNA sequence: TGTGCCACCGGAACTAGCGGGGGGGCCCATGAGCAGTTCTTC. This chain uses TRBV24-1 with TRBJ2-1; 13 positions agree with TRBD2. This CDR3 is 14 amino acids long. Germline V gene lookup returns CDR1 KGHDR and CDR2 SFDVKD. J lost 8 bases, V lost 9 bases, and 6 bases had no gene match.

The chain recombines TRBV11-2 with TRBJ1-3, with D unclear. The CDR3 has 12 amino acids. CDR1 SGHAT and CDR2 FQNNGV come from the germline V gene. V lost 10 bases to trimming and J lost 3 bases, with 10 bases between them. The chain's CDR3 is CAILRGGNTIYF. The CDR3 bases are TGTGCCATCCTGCGGGGTGGAAACACCATATATTTT. Drawing the rest from reference TRBV11-2 and TRBJ1-3, the complete variable domain is EAGVAQSPRYKIIEKRQSVAFWCNPISGHATLYWYQQILGQGPKLLIQFQNNGVVDDSQLPKDRFSAERLKGVDSTLKIQPAKLEDSAVYLCAILRGGNTIYFGEGSWLTVV.

Written as DNA, the CDR3 is TGTGCCAGCAGTCCGGAAGGAACAGGGGAAGAGACCCAGTACTTC. Translating gives CASSPEGTGEETQYF. The rearrangement links TRBV13 to TRBJ2-5; 7 nucleotides align to TRBD1. This CDR3 is built from 15 residues. Unmatched junction bases numbered 10, after V lost 6 bases and J lost 3 bases. Germline V CDR1 and CDR2: PRHDT, FYEKMQ (reference sequence).

The chain joins TRBV24-1 to TRBJ1-2, with D maybe TRBD1 (6 bases). The V end lost 6 bases, the J end lost 2 bases, and 6 bases lay between the germline ends. The CDR3 has 12 residues. From germline, CDR1 is KGHDR and CDR2 SFDVKD. CDR3 protein: CATSQGNYGYTF. CDR3 nucleotides: TGTGCCACCAGTCAGGGGAACTATGGCTACACCTTC.

The rearrangement joins TRBV24-1 to TRBJ2-5, with 8 bases fitting TRBD1. Per germline, CDR1 KGHDR and CDR2 SFDVKD. This CDR3 contains 14 residues. Trimming took 8 bases from V and 1 from J; bases not matched to a gene: 5. The CDR3 bases are TGTGCCACCACCATGACAGGGGCCCAAGAGACCCAGTACTTC. It encodes CATTMTGAQETQYF.

The chain recombines TRBV4-1 with TRBJ1-3; possibly TRBD1 for D (5 bases). This CDR3 is built from 15 residues. Trimming shortened V by 6 bases and J by 1 base, and 13 bases separated the two germline ends. Germline CDR1 reads MGHRA; CDR2 reads YSYEKL. CDR3 sequence reads: CASRRIQGSGNTIYF. CDR3 DNA: TGCGCCAGCAGACGAATTCAGGGATCTGGAAACACCATATATTTT.

The V gene is TRBV11-2, the J gene TRBJ2-7, with a weak D call TRBD2 (6 bases). CDR1 is SGHAT, CDR2 FQNNGV, per germline. V shed 5 bases and J shed 1 base, with 12 bases lying between them. The CDR3 sequence is 14 residues long. The CDR3 here is CASSLSGLSYEQYF. DNA of the CDR3: TGTGCCAGCAGCCTCAGCGGGTTATCCTACGAGCAGTACTTC.

The gene calls are TRBV5-1 and TRBJ1-4, with D possibly being TRBD1 (6 bases). The CDR3 sequence is 14 residues long. Germline CDR1 is SGHRS and CDR2 is YFSETQ. Between the trimmed V and J ends, which lost 5 bases and 4 bases, there was a span of 12 bases. CDR3 protein: CASSTGSNNEKLFF. The CDR3 coding sequence is TGCGCCAGCAGTACAGGGTCTAATAATGAAAAACTGTTTTTT.